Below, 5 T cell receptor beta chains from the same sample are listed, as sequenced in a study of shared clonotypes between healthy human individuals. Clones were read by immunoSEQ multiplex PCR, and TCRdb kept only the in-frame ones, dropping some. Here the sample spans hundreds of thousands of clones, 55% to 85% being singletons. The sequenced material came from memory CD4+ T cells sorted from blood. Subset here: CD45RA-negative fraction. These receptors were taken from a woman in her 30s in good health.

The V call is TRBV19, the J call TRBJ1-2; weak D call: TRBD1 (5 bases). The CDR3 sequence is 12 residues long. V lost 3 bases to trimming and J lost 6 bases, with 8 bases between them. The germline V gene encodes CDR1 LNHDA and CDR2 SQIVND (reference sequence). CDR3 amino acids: CASSMQGHGYTF. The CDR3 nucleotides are TGTGCCAGTAGTATGCAGGGACATGGCTACACCTTC.

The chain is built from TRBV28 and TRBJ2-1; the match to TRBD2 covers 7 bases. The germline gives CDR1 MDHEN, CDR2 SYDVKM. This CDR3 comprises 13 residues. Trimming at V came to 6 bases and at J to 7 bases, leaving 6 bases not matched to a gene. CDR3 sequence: CASRTTSVNEQFF. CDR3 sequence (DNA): TGTGCCAGCAGAACCACTAGCGTAAATGAGCAGTTCTTC.

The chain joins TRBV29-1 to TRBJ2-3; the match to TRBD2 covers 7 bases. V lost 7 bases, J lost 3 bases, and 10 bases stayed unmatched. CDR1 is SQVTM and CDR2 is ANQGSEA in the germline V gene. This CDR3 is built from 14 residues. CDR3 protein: CSARWAGETDTQYF. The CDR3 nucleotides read TGCAGCGCACGTTGGGCGGGAGAAACAGATACGCAGTATTTT.

The CDR3 DNA follows: TGTGCCACCCGACAGGGCAGCACAGATACGCAGTATTTT. Amino acid sequence: CATRQGSTDTQYF. The chain combines TRBV6-1 with TRBJ2-3, with 7 nucleotides matching TRBD1. Germline V gene lookup returns CDR1 MNHNS and CDR2 SASEGT. This CDR3 spans 13 amino acids. V was pared by 10 bases and J by 0 bases, with 4 bases of the junction left unmatched.

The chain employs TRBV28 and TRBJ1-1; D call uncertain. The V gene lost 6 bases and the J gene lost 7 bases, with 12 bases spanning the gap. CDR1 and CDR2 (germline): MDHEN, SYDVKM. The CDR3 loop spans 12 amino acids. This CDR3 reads CASSLLLGEAFF. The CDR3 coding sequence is TGTGCCAGCAGCCTACTTCTGGGTGAAGCTTTCTTT.